Listed below are T cell receptor beta chains from one sample, sequenced in a study of T cell responses to AZD1222 COVID-19 vaccine. The data were produced by immunoSEQ multiplex PCR, yet TCRdb's version contains in-frame clones alone and is incomplete. The sample includes around 180,000 clones, 70% to 90% seen only once; the top ten take roughly 8%. Sequencing used peripheral blood, obtained on day 0 of AZD1222 vaccination. The source of these receptors is an adult in good health. CDR3s include the opening cysteine and the closing phenylalanine or tryptophan. A D gene is named only where the DNA matches it firmly. Clone size, where shown, is once, few, many, or a class for clones that have expanded.

TRBV6-5	NA	TRBJ2-7	NA	TGTGCCAGCAGTAAGGCAGGGAAATTCGACGAGCAGTACTTC	CASSKAGKFDEQYF
TRBV7-2	NA	TRBJ1-2	NA	TGTGCCAGCAGCCCCAAGGCCGTCGGCTACACCTTC	CASSPKAVGYTF
TRBV3-1/TRBV3-2	NA	TRBJ1-2	NA	TGTGCCAGCAGCCGAGGACAGACCCACAACTATGGCTACACCTTC	CASSRGQTHNYGYTF
TRBV29-1	NA	TRBJ2-4	NA	TGCAGCGTTGGGTGGGGAGCCAAAAACATTCAGTACTTC	CSVGWGAKNIQYF
TRBV27	NA	TRBJ1-2	TRBD1	TGTGCCAGCACCCGGACAGGGGGGTATGGCTACACCTTC	CASTRTGGYGYTF
TRBV6-5	NA	TRBJ1-6	TRBD1	TGTGCCAGCAGTCCCCAAGGGACAGGGAATTCACCCCTCCACTTT	CASSPQGTGNSPLHF
TRBV6-1	NA	TRBJ1-6	NA	TGTGCCAGCAGTGAAGAGTGGTTATGGGCCCTCCGAGGGAAATCACCCCTCCACTTT	CASSEEWLWALRGKSPLHF
TRBV4-1	NA	TRBJ1-5	NA	TGCGCCAGCAGCCAAGGCCTGGACAGAACAGTCTATAGCAATCAGCCCCAGCATTTT	CASSQGLDRTVYSNQPQHF
TRBV4-3	NA	TRBJ1-2	NA	TGCGCCAGCAGCCAAGAAACGGAGAACTATGGCTACACCTTC	CASSQETENYGYTF
TRBV4-1	once	TRBJ2-7	TRBD1	TGCGCCAGCAGCCGAACAGGGGGCGCTTCGTACGAGCAGTACTTC	CASSRTGGASYEQYF
TRBV3-1/TRBV3-2	NA	TRBJ2-6	NA	TGTGCCAGCAGCCAGTCGGGACACTTAAGGTTGGGTGGGGCCAACGTCCTGACTTTC	CASSQSGHLRLGGANVLTF
TRBV28	NA	TRBJ2-3	NA	TGTGCCACCACCTCGGCCCGGGATACGCAGTATTTT	CATTSARDTQYF
TRBV7-3	once	TRBJ2-7	NA	TGTGCCAGCAGCTTAACGGGGGGACGCTCACCCTACGAGCAGTACTTC	CASSLTGGRSPYEQYF
TRBV19	NA	TRBJ1-5	TRBD1	TGTGCCAGTAACAGGGGTTGGCCATATAGCAATCAGCCCCAGCATTTT	CASNRGWPYSNQPQHF
TRBV14	NA	TRBJ1-2	NA	TGTGCCAGCAGCCAGGGGGGGGGCAATTCTAACTATGGCTACACCTTC	CASSQGGGNSNYGYTF
TRBV12-3/TRBV12-4	once	TRBJ2-7	TRBD1	TGTGCCAGCAGTTCGGGGACAGCCTACGAGCAGTACTTC	CASSSGTAYEQYF
TRBV4-1	NA	TRBJ2-2	TRBD1	TGCGCCAGCAGCCAGGGGACAGCGAACACCGGGGAGCTGTTTTTT	CASSQGTANTGELFF
TRBV30	NA	TRBJ2-7	TRBD2	TGTGCCTGGAGTCACGGGGGGGCCGACGAGCAGTACTTC	CAWSHGGADEQYF
TRBV29-1	NA	TRBJ2-3	TRBD1	TGCAGCCTGAACAGGGGAGCCGAGGCAGATACGCAGTATTTT	CSLNRGAEADTQYF
TRBV7-9	few	TRBJ2-7	NA	TGTGCCAGCAGCTTAGTAATAGCCGAGCAGTACTTC	CASSLVIAEQYF
TRBV4-1	NA	TRBJ1-3	NA	TGCGCCAGCAGCCAAGATTTTACGTCCTACTCTGGAAACACCATATATTTT	CASSQDFTSYSGNTIYF
TRBV12-5	NA	TRBJ1-6	NA	TGTGCTAGTGGTTTGAGGCAGGGTGATTCACCCCTCCACTTT	CASGLRQGDSPLHF
TRBV19	NA	TRBJ1-5	NA	TGTGCCACGAGGGGGGAGGTTGGCAATCAGCCCCAGCATTTT	CATRGEVGNQPQHF
TRBV6-5	NA	TRBJ2-7	TRBD2	TGTGCCAGCAGTCTAGCGGGGGGTAACTCGGGCGAGCAGTACTTC	CASSLAGGNSGEQYF
TRBV28	NA	TRBJ2-5	NA	TGTGCCAGCAGTAAAGCCACCCAAGAGACCCAGTACTTC	CASSKATQETQYF
TRBV28	NA	TRBJ1-2	NA	TGTGCCAGCAGAGGTTACGTAGGGTCTGGTGACAAAAACTATGGCTACACCTTC	CASRGYVGSGDKNYGYTF
TRBV2	NA	TRBJ1-5	NA	TGTGCCAGCAGCTTTGACGGTAACAATCAGCCCCAGCATTTT	CASSFDGNNQPQHF
TRBV25-1	NA	TRBJ2-4	NA	TGTGCCAGCAGTGACACAGTAGCCAAAAACATTCAGTACTTC	CASSDTVAKNIQYF
TRBV18	NA	TRBJ1-1	NA	TGTGCCAGCTCACCACCCCAAAACAGGAACACTGAAGCTTTCTTT	CASSPPQNRNTEAFF
TRBV5-6	NA	TRBJ2-5	NA	TGTGCCAGCAGCCTAAGTTCCGTCTCCATCAGGGAGACCCAGTACTTC	CASSLSSVSIRETQYF
TRBV3-1/TRBV3-2	NA	TRBJ2-5	NA	TGTGCCAGCAGCCAAGATCTGGGGGGAGGAGAGACCCAGTACTTC	CASSQDLGGGETQYF
TRBV5-1	NA	TRBJ2-7	NA	TGCGCCAGCAGCTTTAGCAGGGGCTCCTACGAGCAGTACTTC	CASSFSRGSYEQYF
TRBV19	NA	TRBJ1-2	NA	TGTGCCAGTAGTATAGGACGTGGCTACACCTTC	CASSIGRGYTF
TRBV15	NA	TRBJ2-7	TRBD1	TGTGCCACCAGCAGAACCGAGGGACAGGGTAGATCTTACGAGCAGTACTTC	CATSRTEGQGRSYEQYF